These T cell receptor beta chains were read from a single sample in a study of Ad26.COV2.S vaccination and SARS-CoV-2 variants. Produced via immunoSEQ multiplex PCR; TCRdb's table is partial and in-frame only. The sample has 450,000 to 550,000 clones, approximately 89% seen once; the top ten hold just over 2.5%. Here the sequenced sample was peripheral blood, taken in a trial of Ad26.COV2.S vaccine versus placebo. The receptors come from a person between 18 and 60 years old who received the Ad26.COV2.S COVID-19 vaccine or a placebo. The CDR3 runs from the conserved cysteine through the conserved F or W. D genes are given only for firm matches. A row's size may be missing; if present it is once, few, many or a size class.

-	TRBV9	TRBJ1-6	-	TGTGCCAGCGGGAGTCTGGTTTCACCCCTCCACTTT	CASGSLVSPLHF
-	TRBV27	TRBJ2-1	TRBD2	TGTGCCAGCAGCAGACTAGCGGGATACAATGAGCAGTTCTTC	CASSRLAGYNEQFF
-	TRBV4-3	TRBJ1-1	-	TGCGCCAGCAGCCAAGAAGGAGGAGCTGAAGCTTTCTTT	CASSQEGGAEAFF
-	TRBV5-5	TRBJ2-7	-	TGTGCCAGCAGCCTCCTGGGTCGGTCCGAGCAGTACTTC	CASSLLGRSEQYF
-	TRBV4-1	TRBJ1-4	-	TGCGCCAGCAGCCAAGTCCTACAGGGTAGGGAAAAACTGTTTTTT	CASSQVLQGREKLFF
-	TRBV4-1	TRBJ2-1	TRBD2	TGCGCCAGCAGCCAAGAGGCGCGGGAGCGGTACAATGAGCAGTTCTTC	CASSQEARERYNEQFF
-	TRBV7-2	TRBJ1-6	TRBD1	TGTGCCAGCAGCTTGTTAGGACAGGGGAATTCACCCCTCCACTTT	CASSLLGQGNSPLHF
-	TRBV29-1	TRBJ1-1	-	TGCAGCGTTGGGTCTAGGGAGATTGAAGCTTTCTTT	CSVGSREIEAFF
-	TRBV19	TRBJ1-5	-	TGTGCCAGTAGTATAGCACAGCAGGCGAGCAATCAGCCCCAGCATTTT	CASSIAQQASNQPQHF
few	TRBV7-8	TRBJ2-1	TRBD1	TGTGCCAGCAGCTTGGACAGGGGTTACAATGAGCAGTTCTTC	CASSLDRGYNEQFF
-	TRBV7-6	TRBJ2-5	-	TGTGCCAGCAGCTTATATTACGTTGCGGGGAAGCAGGAGACCCAGTACTTC	CASSLYYVAGKQETQYF
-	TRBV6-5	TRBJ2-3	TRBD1	TGTGCCAGCAGGCCTAGGGGGCGCTTGACAGATACGCAGTATTTT	CASRPRGRLTDTQYF
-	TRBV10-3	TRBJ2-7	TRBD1	TGTGCCATCAGTGGTCGAGAGGACAGGGCCTACGAGCAGTACTTC	CAISGREDRAYEQYF
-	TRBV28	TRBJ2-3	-	TGTGCCAGCCGCGTCCTCGCAGGGTCTTCGGAGTATTTT	CASRVLAGSSEYF
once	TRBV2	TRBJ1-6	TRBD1	TGTGCCAGCAGCGCGACAGGGCTCGGTAATTCACCCCTCCACTTT	CASSATGLGNSPLHF
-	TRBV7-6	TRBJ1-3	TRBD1	TGTGCCAGCAGCTTAGGGGGAACTGACAGGGAGGGAAACACCATATATTTT	CASSLGGTDREGNTIYF
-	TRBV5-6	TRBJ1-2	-	TGTGCCAGCAGCTTGACGTACGCAGCTAACTATGGCTACACCTTC	CASSLTYAANYGYTF
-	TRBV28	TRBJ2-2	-	TGTGCCAGCAGTTTACGGTCGAACACCGGGGAGCTGTTTTTT	CASSLRSNTGELFF
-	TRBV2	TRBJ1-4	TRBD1	TGTGCCAGCAGATTAGACAGGGGGCAATCCGGAAAACTGTTTTTT	CASRLDRGQSGKLFF
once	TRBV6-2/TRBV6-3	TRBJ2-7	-	TGTGCCAGCAGCGCAGGAGACAGAGACTACGAGCAGTACTTC	CASSAGDRDYEQYF
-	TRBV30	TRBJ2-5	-	TGTGCCGGGGGCAAAGAGACCCAGTACTTC	CAGGKETQYF
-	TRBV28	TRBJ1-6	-	TGTGCCAGCAGTGGGTGGGGGTATAATTCACCCCTCCACTTT	CASSGWGYNSPLHF
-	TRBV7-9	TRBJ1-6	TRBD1	TGTGCCAGCAGTGAGGGACAGGGGCGGAATTCACCCCTCCACTTT	CASSEGQGRNSPLHF
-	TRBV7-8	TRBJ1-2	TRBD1	TGTGCCAGCAGCCAGGACAGGATGGGAGGCTACACCTTC	CASSQDRMGGYTF
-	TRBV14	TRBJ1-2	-	TGTGCCAGCAGCCAAGTGGCAGCGACAACCTATGGCTACACCTTC	CASSQVAATTYGYTF
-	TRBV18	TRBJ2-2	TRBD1	TGTGCCAGCTCTCGGGACAGCTTTAACGGGGAGCTGTTTTTT	CASSRDSFNGELFF
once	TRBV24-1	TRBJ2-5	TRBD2	TGTGCCACCAGTGACCCATTTGGGGCGGGAGCGGAGACCCAGTACTTC	CATSDPFGAGAETQYF
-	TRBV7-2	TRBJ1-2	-	TGTGCCAGCAGCTTAGGGCGGAACTATGGCTACACCTTC	CASSLGRNYGYTF
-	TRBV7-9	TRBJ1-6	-	TGTGCCAGCAGCTTCACGGGGGCTGATTCACCCCTCCACTTT	CASSFTGADSPLHF
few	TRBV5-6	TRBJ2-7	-	TGTGCCAGCAGCTTGGTCTCCTACGAGCAGTACTTC	CASSLVSYEQYF
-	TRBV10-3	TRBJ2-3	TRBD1	TGTGCCATCAGTGACATGACTCAGGGGGCGCAGGGTACGCAGTATTTT	CAISDMTQGAQGTQYF
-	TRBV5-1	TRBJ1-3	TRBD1	TGCGCCAGCAGCTGGGGGACAGGGAATTCCGGAAACACCATATATTTT	CASSWGTGNSGNTIYF
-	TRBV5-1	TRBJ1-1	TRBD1	TGCGCCAGCAGCTTGGAACCGGGACAGACGGGTGAAGCTTTCTTT	CASSLEPGQTGEAFF
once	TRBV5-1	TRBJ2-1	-	TGCGCCAGCAGCTTCCTCCGGGACTCCTACAATGAGCAGTTCTTC	CASSFLRDSYNEQFF
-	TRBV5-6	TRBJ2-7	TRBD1	TGTGCCAGCAGCTTGGGGACAGGGTTTTACGACGAGCAGTACTTC	CASSLGTGFYDEQYF
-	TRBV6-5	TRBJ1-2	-	TGTGCCAGCAGTTACTTAACAGAATTTAACTATGGCTACACCTTC	CASSYLTEFNYGYTF
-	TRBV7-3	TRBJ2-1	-	TGTGCCAGCAGCTCCCGGGACTCCTCCTACAATGAGCAGTTCTTC	CASSSRDSSYNEQFF
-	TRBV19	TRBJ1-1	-	TGTGCCAGTAGTATGAGGAGACGGGATGAAGCTTTCTTT	CASSMRRRDEAFF
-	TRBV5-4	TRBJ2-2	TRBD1	TGTGCCAGCAGCTTATACAGGGGTGGCACCGGGGAGCTGTTTTTT	CASSLYRGGTGELFF
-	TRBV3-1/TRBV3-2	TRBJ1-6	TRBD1	TGTGCCAGCAGTTCCCAGGGGGAATATTCACCCCTCCACTTT	CASSSQGEYSPLHF
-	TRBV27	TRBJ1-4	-	TGTGCCAGCAGTTTATCGGCCACCGGGGCCAAATCTAATGAAAAACTGTTTTTT	CASSLSATGAKSNEKLFF
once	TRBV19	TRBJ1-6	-	TGTGCCAGTAGTGGTGGAGGCGGGGATAATTCACCCCTCCACTTT	CASSGGGGDNSPLHF
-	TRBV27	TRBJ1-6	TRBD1	TGTGCCAGCAGTTTAAGAAAGGACAGGGAAAGATCACCCCTCCACTTT	CASSLRKDRERSPLHF
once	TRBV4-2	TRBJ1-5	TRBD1	TGTGCCAGCAGCCACGACGGACAGGGTGGGCAGCCCCAGCATTTT	CASSHDGQGGQPQHF
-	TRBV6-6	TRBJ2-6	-	TGTGCCAGCTCAACTTCGTCTGGGGCCAACGTCCTGACTTTC	CASSTSSGANVLTF
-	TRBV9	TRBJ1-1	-	TGTGCCAGCAGCGTTTCCGGGACAAAGAACACTGAAGCTTTCTTT	CASSVSGTKNTEAFF
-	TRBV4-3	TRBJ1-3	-	TGCGCCAGCAGCCCCACCTGGTCGGGGTTTGGAAACACCATATATTTT	CASSPTWSGFGNTIYF
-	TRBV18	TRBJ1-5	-	TGTGCCAGCTCAACCCTCAGGGGTAAGGGGAATCAGCCCCAGCATTTT	CASSTLRGKGNQPQHF
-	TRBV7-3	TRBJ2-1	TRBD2	TGTGCCAGCAGCTTACAGACTAGCGGACCTAATGAGCAGTTCTTC	CASSLQTSGPNEQFF
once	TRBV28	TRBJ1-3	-	TGTGCCAGCAGTTTATATGCCATGTCGGCTGGAAACACCATATATTTT	CASSLYAMSAGNTIYF
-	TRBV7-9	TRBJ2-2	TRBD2	TGTGCCAGCAGCTTAAGTCGGGGGGCGAACACCGGGGAGCTGTTTTTT	CASSLSRGANTGELFF
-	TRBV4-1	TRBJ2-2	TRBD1	TGCGCCAGCAGCCTCCCGCCCAGGGGGAGTGACACCGGGGAGCTGTTTTTT	CASSLPPRGSDTGELFF